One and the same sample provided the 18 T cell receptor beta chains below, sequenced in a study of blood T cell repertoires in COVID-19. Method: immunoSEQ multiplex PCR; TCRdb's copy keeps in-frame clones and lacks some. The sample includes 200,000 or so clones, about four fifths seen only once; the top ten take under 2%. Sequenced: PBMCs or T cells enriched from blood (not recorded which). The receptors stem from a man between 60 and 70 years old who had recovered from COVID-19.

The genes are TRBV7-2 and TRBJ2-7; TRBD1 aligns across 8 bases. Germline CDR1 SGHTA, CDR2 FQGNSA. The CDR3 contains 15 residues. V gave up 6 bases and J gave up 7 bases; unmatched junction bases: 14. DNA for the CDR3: TGTGCCAGCAGGGCTGGCGGCAGGGGGCTAAATGAGCAGTACTTC. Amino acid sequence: CASRAGGRGLNEQYF.

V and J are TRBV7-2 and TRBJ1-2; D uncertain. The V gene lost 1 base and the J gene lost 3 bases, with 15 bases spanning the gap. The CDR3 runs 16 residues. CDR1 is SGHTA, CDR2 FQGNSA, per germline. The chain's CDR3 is CASSLGPRLADYGYTF. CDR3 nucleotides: TGTGCCAGCAGCTTAGGTCCCAGACTAGCGGACTATGGCTACACCTTC.

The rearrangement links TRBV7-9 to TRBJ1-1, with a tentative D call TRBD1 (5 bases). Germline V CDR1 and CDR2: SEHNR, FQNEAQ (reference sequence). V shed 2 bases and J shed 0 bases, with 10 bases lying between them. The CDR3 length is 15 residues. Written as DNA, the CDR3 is TGTGCCAGCAGCTTAAGCGGGGACCTGAACACTGAAGCTTTCTTT. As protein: CASSLSGDLNTEAFF.

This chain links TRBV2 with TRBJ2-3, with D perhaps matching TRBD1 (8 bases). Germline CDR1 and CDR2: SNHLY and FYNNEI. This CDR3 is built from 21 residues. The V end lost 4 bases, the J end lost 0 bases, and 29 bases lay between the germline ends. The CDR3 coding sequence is TGTGCCAGCAGTGTTTCCCCGGGGGGTTTCAGGGGGCGATCCAGCACAGATACGCAGTATTTT. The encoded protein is CASSVSPGGFRGRSSTDTQYF.

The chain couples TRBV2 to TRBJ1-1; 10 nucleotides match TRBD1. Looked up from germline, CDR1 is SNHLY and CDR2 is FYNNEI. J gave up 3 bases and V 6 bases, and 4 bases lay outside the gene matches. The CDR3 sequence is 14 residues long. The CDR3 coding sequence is TGTGCCAGCAGGGGGACAGGGGAGGACACTGAAGCTTTCTTT. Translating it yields CASRGTGEDTEAFF.

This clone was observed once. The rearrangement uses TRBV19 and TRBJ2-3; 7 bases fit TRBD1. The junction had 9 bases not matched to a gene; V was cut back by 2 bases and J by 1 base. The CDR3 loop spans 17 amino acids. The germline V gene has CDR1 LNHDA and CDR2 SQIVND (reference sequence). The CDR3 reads CASSIREGASGTDTQYF. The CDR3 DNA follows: TGTGCCAGTAGTATAAGAGAGGGGGCAAGCGGCACAGATACGCAGTATTTT.

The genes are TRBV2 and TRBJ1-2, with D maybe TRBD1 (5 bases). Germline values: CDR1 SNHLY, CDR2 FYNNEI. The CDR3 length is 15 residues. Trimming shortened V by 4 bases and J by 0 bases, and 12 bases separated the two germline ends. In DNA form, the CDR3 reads TGTGCCAGCAGTGCTAGGAGGGGAGCTAACTATGGCTACACCTTC. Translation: CASSARRGANYGYTF.

The CDR3 loop is CASSRQGDSPLHF. CDR3 DNA: TGTGCCAGTAGTAGACAGGGGGATTCACCCCTCCACTTT. The V call is TRBV19, the J call TRBJ1-6; 9 nucleotides align to TRBD1. V shed 4 bases and J 8 bases; nucleotides not matched to a gene: 0. The CDR3 spans 13 residues. Germline V gene data show CDR1 as LNHDA and CDR2 as SQIVND (reference sequence).

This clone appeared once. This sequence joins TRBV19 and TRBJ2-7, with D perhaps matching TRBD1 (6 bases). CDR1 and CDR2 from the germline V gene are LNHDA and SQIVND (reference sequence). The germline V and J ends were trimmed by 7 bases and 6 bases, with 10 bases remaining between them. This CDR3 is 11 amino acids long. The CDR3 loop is CASMGASEQYF. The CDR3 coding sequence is TGTGCCAGTATGGGGGCTTCCGAGCAGTACTTC. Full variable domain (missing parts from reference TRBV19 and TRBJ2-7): DGGITQSPKYLFRKEGQNVTLSCEQNLNHDAMYWYRQDPGQGLRLIYYSQIVNDFQKGDIAEGYSVSREKKESFPLTVTSAQKNPTAFYLCASMGASEQYFGPGTRLTVT.

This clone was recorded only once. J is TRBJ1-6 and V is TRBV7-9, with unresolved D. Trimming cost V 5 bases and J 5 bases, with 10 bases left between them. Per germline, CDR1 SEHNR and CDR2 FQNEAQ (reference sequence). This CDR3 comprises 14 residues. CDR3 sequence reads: CASSLDMHNSPLHF. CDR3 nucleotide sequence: TGTGCCAGCAGCCTCGACATGCATAATTCACCCCTCCACTTT.

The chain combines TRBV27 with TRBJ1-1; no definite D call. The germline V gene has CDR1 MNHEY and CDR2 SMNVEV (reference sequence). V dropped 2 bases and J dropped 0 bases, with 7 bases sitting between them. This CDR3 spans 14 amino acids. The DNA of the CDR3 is TGTGCCAGCAGTTTAGCTGGCATGAACACTGAAGCTTTCTTT. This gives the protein CASSLAGMNTEAFF.

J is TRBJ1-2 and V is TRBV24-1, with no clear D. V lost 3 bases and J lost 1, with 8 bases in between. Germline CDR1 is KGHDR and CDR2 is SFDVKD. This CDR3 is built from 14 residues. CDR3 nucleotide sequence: TGTGCCACCAGTGATCCCCTCTATAACTATGGCTACACCTTC. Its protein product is CATSDPLYNYGYTF.

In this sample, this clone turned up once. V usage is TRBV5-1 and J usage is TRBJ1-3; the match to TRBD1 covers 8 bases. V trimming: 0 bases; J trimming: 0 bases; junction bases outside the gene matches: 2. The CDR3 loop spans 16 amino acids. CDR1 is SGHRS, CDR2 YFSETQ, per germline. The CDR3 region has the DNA TGCGCCAGCAGCTTGGCAGGGGGCAGCTCTGGAAACACCATATATTTT. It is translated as CASSLAGGSSGNTIYF.

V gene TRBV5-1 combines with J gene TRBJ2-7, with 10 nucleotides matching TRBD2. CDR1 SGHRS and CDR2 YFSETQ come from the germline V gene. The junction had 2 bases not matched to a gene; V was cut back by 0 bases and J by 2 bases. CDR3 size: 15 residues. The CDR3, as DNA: TGCGCCAGCAGCTTGGCTAGCGGGGGCCCCTACGAGCAGTACTTC. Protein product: CASSLASGGPYEQYF.

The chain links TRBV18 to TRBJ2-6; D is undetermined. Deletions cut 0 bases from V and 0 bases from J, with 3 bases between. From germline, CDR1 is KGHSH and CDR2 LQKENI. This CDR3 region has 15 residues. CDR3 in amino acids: CASSPPRSGANVLTF. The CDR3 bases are TGTGCCAGCTCACCACCGCGCTCTGGGGCCAACGTCCTGACTTTC.

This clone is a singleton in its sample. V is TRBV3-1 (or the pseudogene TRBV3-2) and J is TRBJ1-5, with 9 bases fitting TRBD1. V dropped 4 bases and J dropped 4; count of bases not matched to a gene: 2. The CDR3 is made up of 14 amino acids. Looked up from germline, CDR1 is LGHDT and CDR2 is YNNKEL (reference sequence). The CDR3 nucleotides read TGTGCCAGCAGCCCGACAGGGGGGAATCAGCCCCAGCATTTT. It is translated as CASSPTGGNQPQHF.

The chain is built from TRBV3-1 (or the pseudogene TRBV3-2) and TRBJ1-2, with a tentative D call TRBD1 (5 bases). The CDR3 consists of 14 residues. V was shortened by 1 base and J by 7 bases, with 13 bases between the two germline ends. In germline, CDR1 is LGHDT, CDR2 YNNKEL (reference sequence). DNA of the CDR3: TGTGCCAGCAGCCAAGGTTTTCAGGGAGGTGGCTACACCTTC. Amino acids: CASSQGFQGGGYTF.

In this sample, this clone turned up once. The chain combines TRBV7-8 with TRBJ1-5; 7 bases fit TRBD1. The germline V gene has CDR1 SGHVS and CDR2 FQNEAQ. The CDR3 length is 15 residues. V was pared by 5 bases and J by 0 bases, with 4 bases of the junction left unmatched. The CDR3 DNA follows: TGTGCCAGCAGCCCTGACAGGGTTAGCAATCAGCCCCAGCATTTT. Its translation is CASSPDRVSNQPQHF.